The following is a T cell receptor beta chain sequence with its context. Its target is not known. The data were obtained in a study of T cell repertoires in cytomegalovirus infection. Study in general: Researchers turned to recently identified HLA-C-restricted CMV epitopes as well as well-studied HLA-B-restricted ones. In public TCR beta signatures, there were indications of both CMV infection and matching HLA type.

TCRdb itself ran the reads through MiXCR, one entry per CDR3 protein. The table lists just under 500,000 distinct CDR3 sequences, roughly a third of them singletons. Study results and caveats: Predominance within the ex vivo response was attributable to HLA-C-restricted CMV-specific TCR beta clonotypes.

The CDR3 sequence is 17 residues long. CDR1 and CDR2 (germline): MNHEY, SVGAGI. V lost 2 bases to trimming and J lost 7 bases, with 20 bases between them. The J gene is TRBJ2-2, the V gene TRBV6-5; D is possibly TRBD2 (6 bases). This TCR derives from a human donor in good health (CMV status not recorded). Some clones in this sample may be carry-over from other donors' samples. Sequencing used cultured PBMCs, obtained from culture after CMV antigen stimulation. The CDR3 nucleotides are TGTGCCAGCAGTTACGCGCAGGGACTCCCGAGCAGCGGGGAGCTGTTTTTT. Its protein is CASSYAQGLPSSGELFF.